These 3 T cell receptor beta chains were sequenced from one sample in a study of T cell repertoires in ileal Crohn's disease (dated by TCRdb to about 2019). Library construction relied on the immunoSEQ multiplex PCR assay. Here the immuneACCESS table is served through TCRdb, limited to in-frame sequences with V and J called. Missing clones are a known gap in these copies; in checked studies unresolved V genes cover under half, and the rest lacks a known reason. Recorded for this sample are some 60,000 clones; around 90% of them occurred a single time. Together, the top ten hold under 2.5% of the sample. The time point label for this specimen denotes: neoterminal ileum biopsy at postoperative endoscopy, about 6 months after surgery. The sequencing input was ileal tissue. These receptors came from an adult with Crohn's disease.

This rearrangement joins TRBV5-1 to TRBJ2-2; 7 nucleotides agree with TRBD2. Germline V gives CDR1 SGHRS, CDR2 YFSETQ. The V gene end was trimmed by 1 base and the J gene end by 4 bases; junction bases not matched to a gene: 7. CDR3 length: 16 residues. The CDR3 is CASSLLARGSTGELFF. As DNA, the CDR3 is TGCGCCAGCAGCTTGTTGGCCCGCGGGAGCACCGGGGAGCTGTTTTTT.

The chain carries TRBV4-1 and TRBJ1-6; weak D call: TRBD1 (5 bases). CDR1 is MGHRA, CDR2 YSYEKL, per germline. Trimming removed 3 bases from V and 12 bases from J, with 15 bases in between. This CDR3 spans 14 amino acids. As DNA, the CDR3 is TGCGCCAGCAGCCAGTGGGGCCTAGAAGGACCCCTCCACTTT. It yields the protein CASSQWGLEGPLHF.

The chain employs TRBV5-4 and TRBJ2-5, with D maybe TRBD1 (6 bases). The CDR3 is made up of 18 amino acids. V was clipped by 4 bases and J by 4 bases, with 26 bases between them. Germline V gene sequence: CDR1 SGHNT, CDR2 YYREEE (reference sequence). As DNA, the CDR3 is TGTGCCAGCAGCACCCATTCCTCCCAAACAGGGATCCGAGAGACCCAGTACTTC. It translates to CASSTHSSQTGIRETQYF.